One TCR beta chain is described in this entry. What it binds is unknown. This specimen comes from a study of radiation and T cells in renal cell carcinoma. Study summary: Nephrectomy followed 15 Gy stereotactic body radiation by 4 weeks.

Clones were read by immunoSEQ multiplex PCR, and TCRdb kept only the in-frame ones, dropping some. The sample has more than 150,000 clones; around 90% are singletons. The CDR3 consists of 13 residues. Trimming cost V 7 bases and J 0 bases, with 7 bases left between them. Germline V gives CDR1 MNHNY, CDR2 SVGAGI (reference sequence). Study-level points and caveats: Pretreatment tumor biopsies were lacking, so baseline clonotypes are unknown. Top tumor clonotypes rose in blood 2 weeks post-radiation, then contracted.

Noted time point: blood 2 weeks post-SBRT. As for treatment: 15 Gy SBRT to primary tumor, nephrectomy 4 weeks later. Blood was sampled at baseline, 2 weeks and 4 weeks after SBRT. This sequence was found in a woman aged 50 to 65 with renal cell carcinoma. The material was blood, obtained from a patient whose treatment included radiotherapy and nephrectomy. The chain combines TRBV6-6 with TRBJ2-1; D remains unclear. The DNA for the CDR3 is TGTGCCAGCACAAGGAGCTCCTACAATGAGCAGTTCTTC. Translating gives CASTRSSYNEQFF.